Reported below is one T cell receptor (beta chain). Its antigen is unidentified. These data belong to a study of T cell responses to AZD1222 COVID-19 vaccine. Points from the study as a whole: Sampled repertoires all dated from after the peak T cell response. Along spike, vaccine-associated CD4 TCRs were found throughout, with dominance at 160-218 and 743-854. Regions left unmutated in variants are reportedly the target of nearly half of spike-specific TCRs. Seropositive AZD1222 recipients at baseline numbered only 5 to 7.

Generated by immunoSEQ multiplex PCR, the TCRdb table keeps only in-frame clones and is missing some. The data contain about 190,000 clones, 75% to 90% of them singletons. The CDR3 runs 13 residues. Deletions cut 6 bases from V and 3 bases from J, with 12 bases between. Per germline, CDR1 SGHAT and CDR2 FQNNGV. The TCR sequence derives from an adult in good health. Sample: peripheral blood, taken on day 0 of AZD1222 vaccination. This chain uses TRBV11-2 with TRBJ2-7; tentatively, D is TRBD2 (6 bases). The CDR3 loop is CASRDPGVYEQYV. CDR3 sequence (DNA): TGTGCCAGCAGGGACCCGGGGGTCTACGAGCAGTACGTC.